A few counts support the clone carrying this TCR beta chain. These data originate in a study of blood T cell repertoires in COVID-19. Some clones are missing from TCRdb's copy, which holds only in-frame ones; the method was immunoSEQ multiplex PCR. The repertoire holds about 130,000 clones, with 81% as singletons. With V trimmed by 5 bases and J by 3 bases, 12 bases remained unmatched. The CDR3 extends over 18 amino acids. Per the germline V gene, CDR1 is SGHAT and CDR2 is FQNNGV. The sample consisted of peripheral blood. The J gene is TRBJ2-3, the V gene TRBV11-2, with TRBD2 identical over 12 bases. The receptor was isolated from a man between 25 and 39 years old with COVID-19, enrolled during active disease. The CDR3 loop is CASSPGWLAGGQTDTQYF. DNA of the CDR3: TGTGCCAGCAGCCCGGGGTGGCTAGCGGGGGGGCAGACAGATACGCAGTATTTT.